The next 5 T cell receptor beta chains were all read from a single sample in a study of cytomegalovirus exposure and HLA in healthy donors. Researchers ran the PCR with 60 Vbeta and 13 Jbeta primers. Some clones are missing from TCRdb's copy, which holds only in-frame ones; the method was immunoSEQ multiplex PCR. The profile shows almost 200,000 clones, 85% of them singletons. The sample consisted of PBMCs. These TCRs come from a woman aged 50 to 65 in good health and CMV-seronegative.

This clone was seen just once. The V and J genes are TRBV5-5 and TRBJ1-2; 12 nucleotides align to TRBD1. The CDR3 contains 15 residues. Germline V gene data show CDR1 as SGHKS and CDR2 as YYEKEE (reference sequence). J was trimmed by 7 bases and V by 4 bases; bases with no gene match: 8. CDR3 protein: CASSPGTGGWGGYTF. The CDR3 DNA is TGTGCCAGCAGCCCCGGGACAGGGGGCTGGGGTGGCTACACCTTC.

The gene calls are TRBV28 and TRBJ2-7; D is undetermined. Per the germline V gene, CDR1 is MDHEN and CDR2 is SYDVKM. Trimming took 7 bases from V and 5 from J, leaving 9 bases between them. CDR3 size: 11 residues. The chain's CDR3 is CASTRAHEQYF. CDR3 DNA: TGTGCCAGCACCCGCGCCCACGAGCAGTACTTC.

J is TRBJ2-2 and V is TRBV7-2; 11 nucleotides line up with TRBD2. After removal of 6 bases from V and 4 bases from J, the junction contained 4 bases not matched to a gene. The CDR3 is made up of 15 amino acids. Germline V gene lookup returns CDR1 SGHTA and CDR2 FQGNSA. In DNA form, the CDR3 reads TGTGCCAGCAGACCTGGGACTAGCGGCACCGGGGAGCTGTTTTTT. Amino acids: CASRPGTSGTGELFF. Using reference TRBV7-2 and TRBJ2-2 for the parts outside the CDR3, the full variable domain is GAGVSQSPSNKVTEKGKDVELRCDPISGHTALYWYRQSLGQGLEFLIYFQGNSAPDKSGLPSDRFSAERTGGSVSTLTIQRTQQEDSAVYLCASRPGTSGTGELFFGEGSRLTVL.

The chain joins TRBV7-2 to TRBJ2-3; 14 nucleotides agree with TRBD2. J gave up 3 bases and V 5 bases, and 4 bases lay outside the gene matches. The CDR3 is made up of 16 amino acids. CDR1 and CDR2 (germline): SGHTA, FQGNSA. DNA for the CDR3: TGTGCCAGCAGCCAGGGACTAGCGGGAGTAACAGATACGCAGTATTTT. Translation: CASSQGLAGVTDTQYF.

Written as DNA, the CDR3 is TGTGCCAGCAGCTTGTATGCAGGGGGAAACACCATATATTTT. Translated, it gives CASSLYAGGNTIYF. This rearrangement joins TRBV5-5 to TRBJ1-3, with a possible D match to TRBD1 (5 bases). The CDR3 spans 14 residues. Germline V CDR1 and CDR2: SGHKS, YYEKEE (reference sequence). Trimming shortened V by 1 base and J by 4 bases, and 9 bases separated the two germline ends.